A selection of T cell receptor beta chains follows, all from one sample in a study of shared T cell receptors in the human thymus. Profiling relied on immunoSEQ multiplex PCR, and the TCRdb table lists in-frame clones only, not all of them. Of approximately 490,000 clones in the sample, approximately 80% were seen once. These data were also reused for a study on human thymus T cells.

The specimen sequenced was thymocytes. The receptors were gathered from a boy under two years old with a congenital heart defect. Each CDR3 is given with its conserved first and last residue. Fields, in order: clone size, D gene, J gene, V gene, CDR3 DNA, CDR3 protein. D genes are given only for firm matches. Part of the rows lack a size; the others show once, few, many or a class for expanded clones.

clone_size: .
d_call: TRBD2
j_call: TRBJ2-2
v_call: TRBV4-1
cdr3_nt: TGCGCCAGCAGCCAGACCGTCAGACTAGCATCACGAGTTGGCGGGGAGCTGTTTTTT
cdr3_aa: CASSQTVRLASRVGGELFF

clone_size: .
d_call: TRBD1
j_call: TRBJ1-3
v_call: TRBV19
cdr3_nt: TGTGCCAGTAAGGGGACAGTAAGAAACACCATATATTTT
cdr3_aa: CASKGTVRNTIYF

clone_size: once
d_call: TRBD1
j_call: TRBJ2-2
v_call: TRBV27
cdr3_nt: TGTGCCAGCATAGGCCCCCCTGGGACAGGGAACACCGGGGAGCTGTTTTTT
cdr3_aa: CASIGPPGTGNTGELFF

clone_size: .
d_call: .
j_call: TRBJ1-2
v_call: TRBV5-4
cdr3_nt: TGTGCCAGCAGGCGGGGGGGAGTAGCGAGGACCGAAGCTAACTATGGCTACACCTTC
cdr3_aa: CASRRGGVARTEANYGYTF

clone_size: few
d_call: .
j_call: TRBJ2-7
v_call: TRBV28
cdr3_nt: TGTGCCAGCAGTTTCGGCTCCTACGAGCAGTACTTC
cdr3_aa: CASSFGSYEQYF

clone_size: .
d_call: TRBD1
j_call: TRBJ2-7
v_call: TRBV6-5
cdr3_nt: TGTGCCAGCCGACAGGGGGCCCACGAGCAGTACTTC
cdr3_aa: CASRQGAHEQYF

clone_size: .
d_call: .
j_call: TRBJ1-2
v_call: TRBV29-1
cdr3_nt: TGCAGCGTTGGAGCGGACAGTCACTATGGCTACACCTTC
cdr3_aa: CSVGADSHYGYTF

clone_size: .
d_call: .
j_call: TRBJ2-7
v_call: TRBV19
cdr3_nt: TGTGCCAGTAGTACCGGACTGGCCTCCTACGAGCAGTACTTC
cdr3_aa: CASSTGLASYEQYF

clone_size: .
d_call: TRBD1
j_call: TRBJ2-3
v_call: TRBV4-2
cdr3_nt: TGTGCCAGCAGCCAAGATGGGACAGGGGACCTTAGCACAGATACGCAGTATTTT
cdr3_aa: CASSQDGTGDLSTDTQYF

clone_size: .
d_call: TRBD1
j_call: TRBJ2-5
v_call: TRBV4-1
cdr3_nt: TGCGCCAGCAGACCGAGACAGGGCAATAGGGAGACCCAGTACTTC
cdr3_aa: CASRPRQGNRETQYF

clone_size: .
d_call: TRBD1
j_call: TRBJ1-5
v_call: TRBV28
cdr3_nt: TGTGCCAGCAGTTTCGTCTACGGACAGGGGGCTGGGGTCAGCAATCAGCCCCAGCATTTT
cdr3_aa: CASSFVYGQGAGVSNQPQHF

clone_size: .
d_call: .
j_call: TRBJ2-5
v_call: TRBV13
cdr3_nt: TGTGCCAGCAGCTTTTTCTACGGGAAAGAGACCCAGTACTTC
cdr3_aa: CASSFFYGKETQYF

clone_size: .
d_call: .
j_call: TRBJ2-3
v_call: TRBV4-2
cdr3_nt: TGTGCCAGCAGCCAAGTAGGCAGGAGCACAGATACGCAGTATTTT
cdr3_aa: CASSQVGRSTDTQYF

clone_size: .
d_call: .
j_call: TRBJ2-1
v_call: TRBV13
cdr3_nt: TGTGCCAGCAGCTCCCCTCCCGGTGAGCAGTTCTTC
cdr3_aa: CASSSPPGEQFF

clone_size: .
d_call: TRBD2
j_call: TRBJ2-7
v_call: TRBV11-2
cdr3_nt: TGTGCCAGCAGCTTAGTCCCCACCAGGAGACCCTGGGGGGGTGAGCAGTACTTC
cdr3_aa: CASSLVPTRRPWGGEQYF

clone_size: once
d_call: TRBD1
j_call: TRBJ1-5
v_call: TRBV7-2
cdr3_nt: TGTGCCAGCAGCTCTAGGGGGGGCAGGGGGCCTGGACAGCCCCAGCATTTT
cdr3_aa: CASSSRGGRGPGQPQHF

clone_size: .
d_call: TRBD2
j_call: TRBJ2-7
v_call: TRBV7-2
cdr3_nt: TGTGCCAGCAGTTCACCCGGACTAGCGGGGTGGAGGGCCTACGAGCAGTACTTC
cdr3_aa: CASSSPGLAGWRAYEQYF

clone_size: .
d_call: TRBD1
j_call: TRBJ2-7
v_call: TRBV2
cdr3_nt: TGTGCCAGCAGTGAAAGTTCGGGGCAGGGGGTAGGCGAGCAGTACTTC
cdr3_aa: CASSESSGQGVGEQYF

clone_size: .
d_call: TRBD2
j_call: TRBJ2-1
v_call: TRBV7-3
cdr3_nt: TGTGCCAGCAGCTTAGGGGGAGCGGGGAGCGGGATAAATGGGTATGAGCAGTTCTTC
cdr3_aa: CASSLGGAGSGINGYEQFF

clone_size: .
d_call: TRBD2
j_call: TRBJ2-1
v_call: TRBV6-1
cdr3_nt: TGTGCCAGCAGTGAACCCCTCCTAGCGGGGTACAATGAGCAGTTCTTC
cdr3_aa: CASSEPLLAGYNEQFF

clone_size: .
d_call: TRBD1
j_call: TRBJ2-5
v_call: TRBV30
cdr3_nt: TGTGCCTGGAGTGCAGGGACAGTGTTGGAGACCCAGTACTTC
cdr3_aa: CAWSAGTVLETQYF

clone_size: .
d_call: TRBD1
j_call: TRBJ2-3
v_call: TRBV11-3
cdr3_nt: TGTGCCAGCAGCTTCAGGGGGCCGCAGTATTTT
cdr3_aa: CASSFRGPQYF

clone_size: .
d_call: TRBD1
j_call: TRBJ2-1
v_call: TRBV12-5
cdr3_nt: TGTGCTAGTGGTTTCCGGACAGGGTATGACAATGAGCAGTTCTTC
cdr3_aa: CASGFRTGYDNEQFF

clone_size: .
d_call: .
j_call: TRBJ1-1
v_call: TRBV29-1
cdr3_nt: TGCAGCGTTGGCCCGTCGGACACTGAAGCTTTCTTT
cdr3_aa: CSVGPSDTEAFF

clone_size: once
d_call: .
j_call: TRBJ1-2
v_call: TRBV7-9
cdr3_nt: TGTGCCAGCAGCCCAACAGGAGCCTCCTACTATGGCTACACCTTC
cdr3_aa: CASSPTGASYYGYTF

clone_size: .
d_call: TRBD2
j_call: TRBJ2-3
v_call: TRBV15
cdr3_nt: TGTGCCACCAGCCGAAAGCGGGAGTTGGCAAGCACAGATACGCAGTATTTT
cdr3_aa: CATSRKRELASTDTQYF

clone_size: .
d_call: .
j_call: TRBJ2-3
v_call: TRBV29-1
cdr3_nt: TGCAGCGTCGAACAGGGAGGTCGGACAGATACGCAGTATTTT
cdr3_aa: CSVEQGGRTDTQYF

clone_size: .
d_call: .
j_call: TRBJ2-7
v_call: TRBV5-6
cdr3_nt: TGTGCCAGCAGCTTGGTTGCCAGGGTTATCGACGAGCAGTACTTC
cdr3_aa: CASSLVARVIDEQYF

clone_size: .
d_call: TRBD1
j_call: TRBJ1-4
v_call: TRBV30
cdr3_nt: TGTGCCTGGAGTGTAGGGACAGGCCATGAAAAACTGTTTTTT
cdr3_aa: CAWSVGTGHEKLFF

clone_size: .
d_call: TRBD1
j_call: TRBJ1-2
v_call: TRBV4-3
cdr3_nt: TGCGCCAGCAGCCAAGTCCCGGGACAGGTATATGGCTACACCTTC
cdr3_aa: CASSQVPGQVYGYTF

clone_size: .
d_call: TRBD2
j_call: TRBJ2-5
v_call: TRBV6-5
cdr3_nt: TGTGCCAGCAGCCTTCGGACTAGCGGGAGGGAGACCCAGTACTTC
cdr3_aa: CASSLRTSGRETQYF

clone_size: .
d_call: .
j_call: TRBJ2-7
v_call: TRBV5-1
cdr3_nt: TGCGCCAGCAGCTTGGGCTCCTGGTGGGAGAGGCACTACGAGCAGTACTTC
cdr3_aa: CASSLGSWWERHYEQYF

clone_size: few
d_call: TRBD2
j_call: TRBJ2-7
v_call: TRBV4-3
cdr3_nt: TGCGCCAGCAGCCTCGGGACTAGCGGGAGCGATGAGCAGTACTTC
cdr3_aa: CASSLGTSGSDEQYF

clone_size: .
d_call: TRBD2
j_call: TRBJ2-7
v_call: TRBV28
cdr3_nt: TGTGCCAGCAGTTTCAAACTAGCGGGCGCTTCCTACGAGCAGTACTTC
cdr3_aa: CASSFKLAGASYEQYF

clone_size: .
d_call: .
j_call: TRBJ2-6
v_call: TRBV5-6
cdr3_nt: TGTGCCAGCAGCTTTAGCTCTGGGGCCAACGTCCTGACTTTC
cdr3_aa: CASSFSSGANVLTF

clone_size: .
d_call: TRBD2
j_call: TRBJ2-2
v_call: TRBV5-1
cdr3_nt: TGCGCCAGCAGCTTGACTAGCGGGAACACCGGGGAGCTGTTTTTT
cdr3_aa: CASSLTSGNTGELFF

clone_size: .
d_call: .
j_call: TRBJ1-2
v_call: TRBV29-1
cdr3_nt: TGCAGTTTTGGGGGGGAACACGAGGATGGCTACACCTTC
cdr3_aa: CSFGGEHEDGYTF

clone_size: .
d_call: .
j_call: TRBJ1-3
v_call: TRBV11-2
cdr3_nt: TGTGCCAGCAGCCCCGGGGGGGCCTCTGGAAACACCATATATTTT
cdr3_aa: CASSPGGASGNTIYF

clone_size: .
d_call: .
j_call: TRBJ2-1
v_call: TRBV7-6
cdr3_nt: TGTGCCAGCAGCCCCGGGACTTCCCTCTCCTACAATGAGCAGTTCTTC
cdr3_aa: CASSPGTSLSYNEQFF

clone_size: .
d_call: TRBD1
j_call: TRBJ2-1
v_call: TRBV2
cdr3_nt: TGTGCCGATGGACAGGGGGCTTACAATGAGCAGTTCTTC
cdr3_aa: CADGQGAYNEQFF

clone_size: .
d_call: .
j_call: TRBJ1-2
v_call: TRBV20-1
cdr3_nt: TGCAGTGCTAGACCCCGCGGTGGCTACACCTTC
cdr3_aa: CSARPRGGYTF

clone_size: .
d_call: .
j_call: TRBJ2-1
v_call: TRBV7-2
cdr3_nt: TGTGCCAGCAGCCAGTCCGTTATCCTCAATGAGCAGTTCTTC
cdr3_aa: CASSQSVILNEQFF

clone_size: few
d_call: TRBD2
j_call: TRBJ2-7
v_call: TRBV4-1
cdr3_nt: TGCGCCAGCAGCCAAGATGGCCCTAGCGGTTCCAGCTACGAGCAGTACTTC
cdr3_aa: CASSQDGPSGSSYEQYF

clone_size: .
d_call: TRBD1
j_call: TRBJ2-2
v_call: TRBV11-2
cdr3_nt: TGTGCCAGCAGCCGGACGACAGGGGACTTCACCGGGGAGCTGTTTTTT
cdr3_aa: CASSRTTGDFTGELFF

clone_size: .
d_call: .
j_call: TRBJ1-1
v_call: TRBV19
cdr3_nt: TGTGCCAGTAGTACGGTGAACACTGAAGCTTTCTTT
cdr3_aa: CASSTVNTEAFF

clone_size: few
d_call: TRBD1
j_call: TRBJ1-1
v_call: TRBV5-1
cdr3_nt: TGCGCCAGCAGCACGGAACAGGGGGGGAACACTGAAGCTTTCTTT
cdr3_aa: CASSTEQGGNTEAFF

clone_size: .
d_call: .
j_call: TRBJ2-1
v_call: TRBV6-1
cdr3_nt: TGTGCCAGCAGTGTCCGGGAGCAGTTCTTC
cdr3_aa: CASSVREQFF

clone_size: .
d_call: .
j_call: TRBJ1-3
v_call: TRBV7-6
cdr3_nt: TGTGCCAGCAGCTTAGCTCCGCTAGGCTCTGGAAACACCATATATTTT
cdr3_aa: CASSLAPLGSGNTIYF

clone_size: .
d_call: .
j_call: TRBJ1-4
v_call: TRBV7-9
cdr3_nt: TGTGCCAGCAGCTCCCTAGAGGGAGGTACAACTAATGAAAAACTGTTTTTT
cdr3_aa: CASSSLEGGTTNEKLFF

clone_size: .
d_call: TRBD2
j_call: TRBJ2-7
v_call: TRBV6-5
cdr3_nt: TGTGCCAGCAGCACCGGCGGGGGGCTGGACTACGAGCAGTACTTC
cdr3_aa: CASSTGGGLDYEQYF

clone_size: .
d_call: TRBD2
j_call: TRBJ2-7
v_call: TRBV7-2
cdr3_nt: TGTGCCAGCAGCCCGCGGACTAGCGGGGCGGAGGAGCAGTACTTC
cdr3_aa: CASSPRTSGAEEQYF

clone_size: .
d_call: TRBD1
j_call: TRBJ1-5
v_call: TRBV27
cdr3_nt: TGTGCCAGCAGCCCGGGACAGACTCAGCCCCAGCATTTT
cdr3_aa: CASSPGQTQPQHF

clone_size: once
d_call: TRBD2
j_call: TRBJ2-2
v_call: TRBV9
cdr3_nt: TGTGCCAGCAGCGTCGGACTAGCGGGAGGGGACGGGGAGCTGTTTTTT
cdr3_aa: CASSVGLAGGDGELFF